Each of the 10 T cell receptor beta chains below was sequenced from the same sample in a study of T cells expressing NK-cell markers (dated by TCRdb to 2019 to 2021). The method behind the library was 5' RACE. Reads for this sample came from an Illumina HiSeq 2000. Each entry corresponds to one CDR3 protein sequence from reads that TCRdb reprocessed, and DNA is not given. In this sample's table one finds about 160,000 distinct CDR3 sequences. Of the sample, about 18% falls within the top ten clones. Material for sequencing was blood T cells: a sorted CD56 or NKG2C T cell subset, CD4+ or CD8+ T cells, or bulk PBMC T cells (not recorded which). Receptor source: a woman between 18 and 75 years old in good health.

This chain connects TRBV6-5 to TRBJ2-1; the D call from TCRdb, TRBD1, cannot be confirmed without DNA. CDR1 and CDR2 from the germline V gene are MNHEY and SVGAGI. The CDR3 is 12 amino acids. CDR3 protein: CASSYTRGEQFF.

The chain uses TRBV20-1 and TRBJ1-1. The length of the CDR3 is 15 residues. CDR1 is DFQATT, CDR2 SNEGSKA, per germline (reference sequence). The CDR3 spells CSARDLSTENTEAFF.

The rearrangement joins TRBV20-1 to TRBJ2-1; the TCRdb D gene call, TRBD2, has no DNA to confirm it. This CDR3 has 15 amino acids. The germline V gene has CDR1 DFQATT and CDR2 SNEGSKA (reference sequence). CDR3 amino acids: CSASQAGVVGNEQFF.

The rearrangement uses TRBV5-1 and TRBJ2-5; TCRdb reports TRBD1, a call that lacks DNA to check it against. Germline CDR1 SGHRS, CDR2 YFSETQ. The CDR3 loop spans 15 amino acids. CDR3 sequence reads: CASSLLGASIETQYF.

The chain uses TRBV5-1 and TRBJ2-2. The germline CDR1 and CDR2 sequences are SGHRS and YFSETQ. CDR3 size: 14 residues. CDR3 region: CASSVAGRAGELFF.

The V gene is TRBV6-5, the J gene TRBJ1-1; TCRdb outputs TRBD1, but without DNA this stays unchecked. This CDR3 comprises 12 residues. Germline CDR1 reads MNHEY; CDR2 reads SVGAGI. The CDR3 protein is CASSHQGTEAFF.

The chain has TRBV6-1 and TRBJ2-7; TCRdb designates TRBD1, a call that cannot be tested without DNA. The CDR3 totals 14 residues. In germline, CDR1 is MNHNS, CDR2 SASEGT. The CDR3 sequence is CASRHRRGTDEQYF.

The rearrangement joins TRBV2 to TRBJ1-2; TCRdb indicates TRBD1, and absent DNA this call remains unverified. The CDR3 is made up of 12 amino acids. The V gene's germline CDR1 is SNHLY and CDR2 FYNNEI. The CDR3 region is CASSQGPYGYTF.

The genes are TRBV5-1 and TRBJ2-2. CDR3 length: 18 residues. Germline loops: CDR1 SGHRS, CDR2 YFSETQ. CDR3 loop: CASSLLRQLTLNTGELFF.

The V gene is TRBV20-1, the J gene TRBJ1-5. Germline CDR1 and CDR2: DFQATT and SNEGSKA (reference sequence). This CDR3 region has 16 residues. The CDR3 protein is CSARPTLGTSSQPQHF.